This T cell receptor (beta chain) was sequenced for a study of cytomegalovirus exposure and HLA in healthy donors. Some clones are missing from TCRdb's copy, which holds only in-frame ones; the method was immunoSEQ multiplex PCR. The data contain about 360,000 clones, 70% to 90% of them singletons. This clone was observed a single time. Other DNA variants within this sample encode the same CDR3. V shed 4 bases, J shed 4 bases, and the junction held 5 bases outside the gene matches. The germline CDR1 and CDR2 sequences are SGHNT and YYREEE (reference sequence). The CDR3 contains 15 residues. The sequence came from a young woman in good health and CMV-seronegative. This chain links TRBV5-4 with TRBJ2-5; the match to TRBD2 covers 12 bases. Sequenced material: PBMCs. The CDR3 sequence: CASSLRLAGVETQYF. The CDR3 bases are TGTGCCAGCAGCCTCCGACTAGCGGGGGTAGAGACCCAGTACTTC.